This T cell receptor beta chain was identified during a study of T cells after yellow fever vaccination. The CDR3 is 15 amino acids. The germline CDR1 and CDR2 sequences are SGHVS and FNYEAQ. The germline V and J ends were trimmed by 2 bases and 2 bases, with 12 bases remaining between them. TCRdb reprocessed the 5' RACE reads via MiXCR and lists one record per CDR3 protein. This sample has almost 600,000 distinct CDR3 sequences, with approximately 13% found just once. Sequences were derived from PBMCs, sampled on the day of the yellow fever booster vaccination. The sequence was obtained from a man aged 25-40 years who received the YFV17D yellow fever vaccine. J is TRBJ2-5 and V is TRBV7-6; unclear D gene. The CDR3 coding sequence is TGTGCCAGCAGCTTAATTAGGTCTCCGCAAGAGACCCAGTACTTC. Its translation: CASSLIRSPQETQYF.